The 31 T cell receptor beta chains reported below all come from one sample, sequenced in a study of type 1 and type 2 diabetes patients. PCR was run on genomic DNA. Amplification of the beta chain CDR3 used 30 forward and 13 reverse multiplex primers. One entry per CDR3 protein results from TCRdb running MiXCR on the multiplex PCR reads. The sample has around 300,000 distinct CDR3 sequences, roughly 50% seen once. The sample taken for sequencing was peripheral blood mononuclear cells (PBMCs). The receptors were gathered from a young man with type 2 diabetes.

This clonotype turned up a few times. The chain has TRBV13 and TRBJ1-1; 7 bases map to TRBD1. After removal of 10 bases from V and 4 bases from J, the junction contained 3 bases not matched to a gene. CDR1 PRHDT and CDR2 FYEKMQ come from the germline V gene (reference sequence). The CDR3 totals 11 residues. The CDR3 loop is CATRGRTEAFF. CDR3 nucleotide sequence: TGTGCCACGAGGGGGCGCACTGAAGCTTTCTTT.

This clonotype was seen a handful of times. The V gene is TRBV11-3, the J gene TRBJ1-3; possible D gene TRBD1, 5 bases. Germline values: CDR1 SGHNT, CDR2 YENEEA. The length of the CDR3 is 13 residues. V dropped 5 bases and J dropped 1 base, with 6 bases sitting between them. The CDR3 region is CASSQGSGNTIYF. As DNA, the CDR3 is TGTGCCAGCAGCCAGGGTTCTGGAAACACCATATATTTT.

On this clonotype: A much larger clone differs by one base, so this may be a read error. CDR3 DNA sequence: TGCGCCAGCAGCCAAGGGCGGGGGGGCCAAGAGACCCAGTACTTC. Protein product: CASSQGRGGQETQYF. The V call is TRBV4-3, the J call TRBJ2-5; 9 bases are shared with TRBD2. The CDR3 extends over 15 amino acids. The V gene's germline CDR1 is LGHNA and CDR2 YSLEER. The V segment lost 1 base and the J segment 1 base; nucleotides outside the gene matches: 1.

This clonotype has a handful of counts. The chain is built from TRBV12-3 or TRBV12-4 and TRBJ1-1, with unresolved D. The CDR3 is made up of 13 amino acids. Between the trimmed V and J ends, which lost 3 bases and 1 base, there was a span of 6 bases. The CDR3 here is CASSFAWNTEAFF. CDR3 nucleotide sequence: TGTGCCAGCAGTTTTGCATGGAACACTGAAGCTTTCTTT.

A few counts support this clonotype. The genes are TRBV2 and TRBJ1-2, with D perhaps TRBD1 (5 bases). Trimming cost V 11 bases and J 9 bases, with 19 bases left between them. CDR3 length equals 12 residues. The germline CDR1 and CDR2 sequences are SNHLY and FYNNEI. In nucleotides, the CDR3 is TGTGCCCGGGGCGGGGCAGAGAAAAGCTACACCTTC. It specifies CARGGAEKSYTF.

The chain combines TRBV15 with TRBJ2-5; tentatively, D is TRBD2 (5 bases). V was cut by 5 bases and J by 5 bases, with 15 bases left in between. This CDR3 has 14 amino acids. Looked up from germline, CDR1 is LNHNV and CDR2 is YYDKDF (reference sequence). CDR3 nucleotide sequence: TGTGCCACCAGCTACCTCCAGGAGGAGGAGACCCAGTACTTC. It translates to CATSYLQEEETQYF.

The V gene is TRBV7-2, the J gene TRBJ2-3; D gene unclear. This CDR3 region has 13 residues. Germline V lookup: CDR1 SGHTA, CDR2 FQGNSA. Trimming pared 4 bases from V and 6 bases from J, leaving 11 bases between. CDR3 loop: CASSSRRSDTQYF. The CDR3 DNA sequence: TGTGCCAGCAGCTCGAGACGGAGCGATACGCAGTATTTT.

In this sample, this clonotype turned up once. V is TRBV6-1 and J is TRBJ2-7, with 9 bases identical to TRBD2. Gene TRBJ2-5 matches the end of the DNA better, so the J call may be wrong. This CDR3 region has 17 residues. CDR1 and CDR2 from the germline V gene are MNHNS and SASEGT. CDR3 protein: CASSEGTAGGYLETQYF. The CDR3 DNA is TGTGCCAGCAGTGAAGGAACCGCGGGAGGGTATCTGGAGACCCAGTACTTC.

This chain uses TRBV3-1 with TRBJ1-2, with D perhaps matching TRBD1 (5 bases). Trimming stripped 0 bases from V and 6 bases from J, with 11 bases between. The CDR3 has 14 residues. Per germline, CDR1 LGHDT and CDR2 YNNKEL (reference sequence). The CDR3 DNA reads as TGTGCCAGCAGCCAAGATCGGGGGAAGGATGGCTACACCTTC. Encoded protein: CASSQDRGKDGYTF.

The rearrangement uses TRBV28 and TRBJ2-3, with 10 bases identical to TRBD2. V was clipped by 2 bases and J by 6 bases; unmatched bases: 14. The CDR3 is 18 residues long. CDR1 and CDR2 (germline): MDHEN, SYDVKM. The DNA of the CDR3 is TGTGCCAGCAGTTTAGGAATAGGTCTAGCGGGAGATCGGGATACGCAGTATTTT. Its translation: CASSLGIGLAGDRDTQYF.

This clonotype has just a few counts. The V call is TRBV4-1, the J call TRBJ2-5, with D possibly being TRBD1 or TRBD2 (5 bases each). The CDR3 is made up of 15 amino acids. Per the germline V gene, CDR1 is MGHRA and CDR2 is YSYEKL. Between the trimmed V and J ends, which lost 1 base and 4 bases, there was a span of 13 bases. CDR3 region: CASSQVIEGRETQYF. The CDR3 DNA is TGCGCCAGCAGCCAAGTCATAGAGGGGCGAGAGACCCAGTACTTC.

The J gene is TRBJ1-2, the V gene TRBV19, with D tentatively TRBD1 (5 bases). Per the germline V gene, CDR1 is LNHDA and CDR2 is SQIVND (reference sequence). Between the trimmed V and J ends, which lost 7 bases and 2 bases, there was a span of 20 bases. The CDR3 is 16 residues long. The CDR3 nucleotides read TGTGCCAGTACCCCCCCGGGGCACAGGACCAACTATGGCTACACCTTC. Residues: CASTPPGHRTNYGYTF.

This clonotype turned up a few times. The CDR3 reads CASSFGASEQYF. As DNA, the CDR3 is TGTGCCAGCAGCTTCGGAGCGAGCGAGCAGTACTTC. This sequence joins TRBV7-3 and TRBJ2-7; D is undetermined. Germline CDR1 is SGHTA and CDR2 is FQGTGA. V shed 3 bases and J shed 6 bases, with 9 bases lying between them. The CDR3 extends over 12 amino acids.

In its sample, this clonotype was seen a few times. The V call is TRBV28, the J call TRBJ2-7; the D is unclear. The V end was cut by 1 base, the J end by 3 bases, with 10 bases between. The CDR3 is made up of 14 amino acids. In germline, CDR1 is MDHEN, CDR2 SYDVKM. The CDR3 DNA reads TGTGCCAGCAGTTTATACAGAGAATACTACGAGCAGTACTTC. Encoded protein: CASSLYREYYEQYF. The full variable domain, completed using reference TRBV28 and TRBJ2-7, is DVKVTQSSRYLVKRTGEKVFLECVQDMDHENMFWYRQDPGLGLRLIYFSYDVKMKEKGDIPEGYSVSREKKERFSLILESASTNQTSMYLCASSLYREYYEQYFGPGTRLTVT.

This clonotype has more than one count but fewer than ten. The CDR3 DNA follows: TGTGCCGGGGACAGGGACTATGGCTACACCTTC. This encodes CAGDRDYGYTF. The rearrangement links TRBV30 to TRBJ1-2; the match to TRBD1 covers 9 bases. Germline V CDR1 and CDR2: GTSNPN, SVGIG (reference sequence). CDR3 length: 11 residues. V shed 8 bases, J shed 3 bases, and the junction held 1 base outside the gene matches.

The chain links TRBV19 to TRBJ2-1, with TRBD2 identical over 11 bases. Trimming took 8 bases from V and 5 from J; bases not matched to a gene: 14. Germline V gene sequence: CDR1 LNHDA, CDR2 SQIVND (reference sequence). The CDR3 has 17 amino acids. DNA for the CDR3: TGTGCCAGTGCCGGGGGTAGCGGGAGGGGACGGGACAATGAGCAGTTCTTC. This gives the protein CASAGGSGRGRDNEQFF.

The chain employs TRBV13 and TRBJ2-2; 12 bases align to TRBD1. CDR1 PRHDT and CDR2 FYEKMQ come from the germline V gene (reference sequence). The V segment lost 5 bases and the J segment 7 bases; nucleotides outside the gene matches: 5. The CDR3 length is 15 residues. The CDR3 nucleotides are TGTGCCAGCAGCCCCCGGGACAGGGGGCGCGGGGAGCTGTTTTTT. Its protein is CASSPRDRGRGELFF.

The V and J genes are TRBV2 and TRBJ1-5; no clear D gene. The germline V and J ends were trimmed by 4 bases and 1 base, with 5 bases remaining between them. The germline CDR1 and CDR2 sequences are SNHLY and FYNNEI. There are 13 residues in the CDR3. This chain's CDR3 is CASSATSNQPQHF. DNA for the CDR3: TGTGCCAGCAGTGCCACGAGCAATCAGCCCCAGCATTTT.

This sequence joins TRBV4-3 and TRBJ1-2, with TRBD1 matching 7 bases. The germline gives CDR1 LGHNA, CDR2 YSLEER. The trim removed 3 bases at V and 8 bases at J, leaving 12 bases unmatched. CDR3 length: 15 residues. CDR3 loop: CASSQDTTGRRGYTF. CDR3 nucleotide sequence: TGCGCCAGCAGCCAGGATACGACAGGGAGGAGGGGCTACACCTTC.

The chain couples TRBV7-2 to TRBJ2-7; D may be TRBD1 (5 bases). V lost 5 bases and J lost 2, with 16 bases in between. There are 15 residues in the CDR3. The germline V gene encodes CDR1 SGHTA and CDR2 FQGNSA. CDR3 loop: CASSLDSRRTYEQYF. The CDR3 DNA reads TGTGCCAGCAGCCTCGACAGTCGAAGGACCTACGAGCAGTACTTC.

This clonotype was detected only a few times. The chain links TRBV7-1 to TRBJ2-7, with D maybe TRBD1 (7 bases). Being an ORF, TRBV7-1 has a function that is uncertain. V dropped 6 bases and J dropped 3 bases, with 12 bases sitting between them. The CDR3 runs to 13 residues. CDR3 in amino acids: CASSSQGGYEQYF. The CDR3 DNA follows: TGTGCCAGCAGTTCCCAGGGGGGCTACGAGCAGTACTTC.

The chain joins TRBV12-3 or TRBV12-4 to TRBJ2-1, with D possibly matching TRBD2 (5 bases). With 4 bases removed from V and 5 bases from J, the gap between germline ends came to 18 bases. This CDR3 is built from 16 residues. CDR3 DNA: TGTGCCAGCAGTTCGAGGGCTGGGATAAGGCACAATGAGCAGTTCTTC. Its translation is CASSSRAGIRHNEQFF.

This clonotype showed up just a few times. The chain recombines TRBV6-1 with TRBJ1-6, with 7 bases aligning to TRBD1. Germline V gene sequence: CDR1 MNHNS, CDR2 SASEGT. CDR3 length equals 15 residues. V was clipped by 6 bases and J by 4 bases; unmatched bases: 6. The CDR3 is CASRLTDRYNSPLHF. The CDR3 coding sequence is TGTGCCAGCAGGCTAACGGACAGGTATAATTCACCCCTCCACTTT.

This clonotype was found a few times. The chain joins TRBV6-1 to TRBJ2-1, with 9 bases matching TRBD2. Germline CDR1 and CDR2: MNHNS and SASEGT. V lost 8 bases to trimming and J lost 3 bases; unmatched junction nucleotides: 5. CDR3 length: 14 amino acids. In DNA, the CDR3 is TGTGCCAGCTTGGCGGGAGGGGGCTACAATGAGCAGTTCTTC. This codes for CASLAGGGYNEQFF.

V and J are TRBV10-3 and TRBJ1-2; D not certain. Trimming took 2 bases from V and 4 from J, leaving 11 bases between them. This CDR3 contains 14 residues. Germline lookup yields CDR1 ENHRY and CDR2 SYGVKD. Here the CDR3 reads CAISEPRSRYGYTF. The CDR3 nucleotides are TGTGCCATCAGTGAGCCTAGGAGTCGCTATGGCTACACCTTC.

The chain joins TRBV2 to TRBJ2-4; no definite D call. The CDR3 is 12 amino acids. Germline CDR1 is SNHLY and CDR2 is FYNNEI. V was shortened by 8 bases and J by 6 bases, with 11 bases between the two germline ends. CDR3 residues: CASGEDGNIQYF. The CDR3 nucleotides are TGTGCCAGCGGAGAGGACGGAAACATTCAGTACTTC.

This clonotype was recorded a few times. The chain recombines TRBV20-1 with TRBJ1-1; D unresolved. CDR3 size: 13 residues. Trimming removed 0 bases at V and 2 bases at J, with 7 bases between. Per germline, CDR1 DFQATT and CDR2 SNEGSKA (reference sequence). CDR3: CSAREWGNTEAFF. The CDR3 nucleotides read TGCAGTGCTAGAGAGTGGGGAAACACTGAAGCTTTCTTT.

The chain joins TRBV30 to TRBJ2-7; unclear D gene. Germline CDR1 reads GTSNPN; CDR2 reads SVGIG (reference sequence). CDR3 length equals 12 residues. Trimming stripped 2 bases from V and 6 bases from J, with 11 bases between. The CDR3 DNA reads as TGTGCCTGGAGTCCCGACCGGCCCGAGCAGTACTTC. Encoded protein: CAWSPDRPEQYF.

This chain links TRBV4-3 with TRBJ2-7; no firm D call. Trimming left V 0 bases short and J 4 bases short, with 7 bases between. Per the germline V gene, CDR1 is LGHNA and CDR2 is YSLEER. This CDR3 region has 13 residues. This CDR3 reads CASSQDLEYEQYF. Written as DNA, the CDR3 is TGCGCCAGCAGCCAAGATTTGGAGTACGAGCAGTACTTC.

This clonotype was found many times. This chain joins TRBV15 and TRBJ2-7; D unresolved. The germline CDR1 and CDR2 sequences are LNHNV and YYDKDF (reference sequence). V was cut by 5 bases and J by 2 bases, with 16 bases left in between. CDR3 length: 15 residues. The CDR3 loop reads CATSRSGLLAYEQYF. The CDR3 nucleotides read TGTGCCACCAGCCGCTCTGGCTTGCTGGCCTACGAGCAGTACTTC.

The chain combines TRBV7-3 with TRBJ2-1, with D perhaps being TRBD1 or TRBD2 (5 bases each). Germline V lookup: CDR1 SGHTA, CDR2 FQGTGA. This CDR3 region has 17 residues. V lost 9 bases and J 6 bases, leaving 27 bases between the germline ends. The CDR3, as DNA: TGTGCCAGGAATTCCCGAGGTTCCGGGGCGATCCCCAATGAGCAGTTCTTC. Protein: CARNSRGSGAIPNEQFF.